This TCR beta chain was profiled in a study of shared clonotypes between healthy human individuals. Method: immunoSEQ multiplex PCR; TCRdb's copy keeps in-frame clones and lacks some. The sample holds over a million clones, more than 65% seen once. The study's findings and limits: Even with large depth, rarefaction showed that sorted-subset sequencing was incomplete. Larger estimated richness was generally recorded for naive subsets relative to memory subsets.

Notes on this clone: Antigen unknown.

Germline V gene data show CDR1 as SGHTA and CDR2 as FQGNSA. The CDR3 is 16 amino acids. The V segment lost 2 bases and the J segment 0 bases; nucleotides outside the gene matches: 5. The chain employs TRBV7-2 and TRBJ2-3; 7 positions agree with TRBD2. Input material: memory CD4+ T cells sorted from blood. This sample's subset: CD45RA-negative fraction. The clonotype comes from a man younger than 35 in good health. The CDR3 coding sequence is TGTGCCAGCAGCTTAATGGGTAGCGGGAGCACAGATACGCAGTATTTT. Translation gives CASSLMGSGSTDTQYF.